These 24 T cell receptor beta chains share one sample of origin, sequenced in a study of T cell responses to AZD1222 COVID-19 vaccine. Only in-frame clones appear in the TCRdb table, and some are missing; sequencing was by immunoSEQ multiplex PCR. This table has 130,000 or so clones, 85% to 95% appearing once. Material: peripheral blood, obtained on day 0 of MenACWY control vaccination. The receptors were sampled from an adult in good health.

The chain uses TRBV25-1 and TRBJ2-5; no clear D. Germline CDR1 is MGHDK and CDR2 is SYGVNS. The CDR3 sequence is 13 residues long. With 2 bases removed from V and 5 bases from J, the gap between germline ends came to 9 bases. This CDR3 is CASSETESETQYF. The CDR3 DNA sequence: TGTGCCAGCAGTGAAACCGAATCGGAGACCCAGTACTTC.

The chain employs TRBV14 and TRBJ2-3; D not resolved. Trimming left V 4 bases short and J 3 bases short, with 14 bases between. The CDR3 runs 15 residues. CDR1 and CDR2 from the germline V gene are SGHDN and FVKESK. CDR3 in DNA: TGTGCCAGCAGCCGGCACTATACGGTGACAGATACGCAGTATTTT. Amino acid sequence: CASSRHYTVTDTQYF.

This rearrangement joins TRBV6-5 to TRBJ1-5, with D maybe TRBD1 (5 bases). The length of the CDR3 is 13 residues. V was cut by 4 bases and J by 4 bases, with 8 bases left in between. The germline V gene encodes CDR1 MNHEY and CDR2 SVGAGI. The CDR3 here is CASSSRQNQPQHF. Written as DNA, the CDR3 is TGTGCCAGCAGTTCCCGACAGAATCAGCCCCAGCATTTT.

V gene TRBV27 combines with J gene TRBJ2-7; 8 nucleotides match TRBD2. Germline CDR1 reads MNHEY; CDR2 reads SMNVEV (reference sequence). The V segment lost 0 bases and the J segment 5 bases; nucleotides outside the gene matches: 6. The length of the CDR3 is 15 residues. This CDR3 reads CASSLSGGRTDEQYF. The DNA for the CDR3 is TGTGCCAGCAGTTTATCTGGCGGGAGGACTGACGAGCAGTACTTC.

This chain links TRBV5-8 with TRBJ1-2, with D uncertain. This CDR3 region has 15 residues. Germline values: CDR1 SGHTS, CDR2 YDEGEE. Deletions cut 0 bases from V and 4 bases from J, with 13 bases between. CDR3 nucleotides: TGTGCCAGCAGCTTGGTGTCCGGCCCTGGCTATGGCTACACCTTC. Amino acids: CASSLVSGPGYGYTF. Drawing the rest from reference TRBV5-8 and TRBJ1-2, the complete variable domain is EAGVTQSPTHLIKTRGQQATLRCSPISGHTSVYWYQQALGLGLQFLLWYDEGEERNRGNFPPRFSGRQFPNYSSELNVNALELEDSALYLCASSLVSGPGYGYTFGSGTRLTVV.

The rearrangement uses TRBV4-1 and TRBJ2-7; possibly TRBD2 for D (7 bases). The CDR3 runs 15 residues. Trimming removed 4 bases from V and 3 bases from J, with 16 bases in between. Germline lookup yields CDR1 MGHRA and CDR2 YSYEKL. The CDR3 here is CASSRGGTSDYEQYF. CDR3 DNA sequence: TGCGCCAGCAGCCGAGGGGGAACTAGCGACTACGAGCAGTACTTC.

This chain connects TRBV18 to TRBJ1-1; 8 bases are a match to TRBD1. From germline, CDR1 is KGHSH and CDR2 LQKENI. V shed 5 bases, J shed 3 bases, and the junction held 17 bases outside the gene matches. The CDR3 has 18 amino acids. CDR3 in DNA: TGTGCCAGCTCAGTCAGTCGGGGCCAGGGGGCGCGGGACACTGAAGCTTTCTTT. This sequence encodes CASSVSRGQGARDTEAFF.

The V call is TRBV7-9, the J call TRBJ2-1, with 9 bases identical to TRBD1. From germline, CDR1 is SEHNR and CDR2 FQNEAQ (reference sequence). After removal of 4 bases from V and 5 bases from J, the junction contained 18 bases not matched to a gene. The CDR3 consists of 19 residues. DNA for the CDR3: TGTGCCAGCAGCTCTTACATCTTTCCAGGACAGGGGCCTCACAATGAGCAGTTCTTC. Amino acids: CASSSYIFPGQGPHNEQFF.

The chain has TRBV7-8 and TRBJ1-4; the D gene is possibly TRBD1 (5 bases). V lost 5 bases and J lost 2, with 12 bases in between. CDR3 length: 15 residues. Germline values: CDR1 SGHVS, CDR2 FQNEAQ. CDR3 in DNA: TGTGCCAGCAGCCCACGGGGGGGTACTAATGAAAAACTGTTTTTT. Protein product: CASSPRGGTNEKLFF.

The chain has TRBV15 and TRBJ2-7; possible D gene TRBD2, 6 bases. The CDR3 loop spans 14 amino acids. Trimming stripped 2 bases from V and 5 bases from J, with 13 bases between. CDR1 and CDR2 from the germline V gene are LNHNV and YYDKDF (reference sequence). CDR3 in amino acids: CATSRSREYNEQYF. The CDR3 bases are TGTGCCACCAGCAGATCGCGGGAATACAACGAGCAGTACTTC.

CDR3 loop: CASSPKTAAYEQYF. The CDR3 DNA reads as TGTGCCAGCAGCCCTAAGACAGCCGCCTACGAGCAGTACTTC. This rearrangement joins TRBV9 to TRBJ2-7; a possible D gene is TRBD1 (5 bases). Germline assignment: CDR1 SGDLS and CDR2 YYNGEE. Trimming shortened V by 4 bases and J by 2 bases, and 13 bases separated the two germline ends. This CDR3 contains 14 residues. Full variable domain (missing parts from reference TRBV9 and TRBJ2-7): DSGVTQTPKHLITATGQRVTLRCSPRSGDLSVYWYQQSLDQGLQFLIQYYNGEERAKGNILERFSAQQFPDLHSELNLSSLELGDSALYFCASSPKTAAYEQYFGPGTRLTVT.

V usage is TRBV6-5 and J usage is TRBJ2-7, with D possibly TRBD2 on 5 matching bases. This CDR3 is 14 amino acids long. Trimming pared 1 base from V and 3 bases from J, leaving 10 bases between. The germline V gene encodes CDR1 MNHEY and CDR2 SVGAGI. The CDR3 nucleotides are TGTGCCAGCAGTTACTTTGCGGGTAACTACGAGCAGTACTTC. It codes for CASSYFAGNYEQYF.

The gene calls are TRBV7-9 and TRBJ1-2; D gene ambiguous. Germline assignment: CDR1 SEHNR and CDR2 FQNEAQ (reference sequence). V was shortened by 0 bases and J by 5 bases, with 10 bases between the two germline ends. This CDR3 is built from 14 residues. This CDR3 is CASSLAVQQYGYTF. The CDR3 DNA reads TGTGCCAGCAGCTTAGCGGTACAGCAGTATGGCTACACCTTC.

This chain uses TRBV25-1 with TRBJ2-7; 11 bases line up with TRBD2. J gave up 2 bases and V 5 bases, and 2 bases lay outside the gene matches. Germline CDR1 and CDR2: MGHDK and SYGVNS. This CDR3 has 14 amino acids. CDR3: CASSRLAGTYEQYF. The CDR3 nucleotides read TGTGCCAGCAGTCGACTAGCGGGAACCTACGAGCAGTACTTC.

The CDR3 DNA follows: TGTGCCAGCAGTGGCAGGGCCCTCTCTGGAAACACCATATATTTT. It specifies CASSGRALSGNTIYF. The V and J genes are TRBV3-1 (or the pseudogene TRBV3-2) and TRBJ1-3; D possibly corresponds to TRBD1 (5 bases). Trimming removed 6 bases at V and 0 bases at J, with 12 bases between. The V gene's germline CDR1 is LGHDT and CDR2 YNNKEL (reference sequence). The CDR3 has 15 amino acids.

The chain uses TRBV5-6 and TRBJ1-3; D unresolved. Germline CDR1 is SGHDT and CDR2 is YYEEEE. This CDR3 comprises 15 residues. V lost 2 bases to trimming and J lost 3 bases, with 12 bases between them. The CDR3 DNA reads TGTGCCAGCAGCTTTCTCGGAAACCTTGGAAACACCATATATTTT. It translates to CASSFLGNLGNTIYF.

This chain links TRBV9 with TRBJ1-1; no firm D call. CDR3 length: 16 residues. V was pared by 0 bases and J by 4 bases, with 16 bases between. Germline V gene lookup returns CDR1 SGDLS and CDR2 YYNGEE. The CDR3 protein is CASSVAHGGSGTEAFF. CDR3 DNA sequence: TGTGCCAGCAGCGTAGCTCATGGAGGGAGTGGCACTGAAGCTTTCTTT.

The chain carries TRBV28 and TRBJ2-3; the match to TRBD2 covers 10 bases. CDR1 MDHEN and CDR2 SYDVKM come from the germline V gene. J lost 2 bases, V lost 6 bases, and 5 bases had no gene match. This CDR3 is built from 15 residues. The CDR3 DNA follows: TGTGCCAGCAGCGTACTAGCGGGGTTCACAGATACGCAGTATTTT. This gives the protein CASSVLAGFTDTQYF.

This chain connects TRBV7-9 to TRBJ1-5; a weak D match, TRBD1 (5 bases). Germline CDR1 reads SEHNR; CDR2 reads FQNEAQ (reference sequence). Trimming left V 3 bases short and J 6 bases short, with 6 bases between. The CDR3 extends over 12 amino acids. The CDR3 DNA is TGTGCCAGCAGCTTCGGGGCTCAGCCCCAGCATTTT. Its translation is CASSFGAQPQHF.

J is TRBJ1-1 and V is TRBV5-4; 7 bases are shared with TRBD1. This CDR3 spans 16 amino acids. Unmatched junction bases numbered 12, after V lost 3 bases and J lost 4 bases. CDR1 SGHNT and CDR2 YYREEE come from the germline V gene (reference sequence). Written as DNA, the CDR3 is TGTGCCAGCAGCTATTCACCGCAGGGGGGGTTCACTGAAGCTTTCTTT. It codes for CASSYSPQGGFTEAFF.

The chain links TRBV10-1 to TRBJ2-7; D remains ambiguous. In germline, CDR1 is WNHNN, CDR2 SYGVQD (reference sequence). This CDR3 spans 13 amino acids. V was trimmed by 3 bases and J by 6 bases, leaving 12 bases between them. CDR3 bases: TGCGCCAGCAGTGACCCGGCCACAGCCGAGCAGTACTTC. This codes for CASSDPATAEQYF.

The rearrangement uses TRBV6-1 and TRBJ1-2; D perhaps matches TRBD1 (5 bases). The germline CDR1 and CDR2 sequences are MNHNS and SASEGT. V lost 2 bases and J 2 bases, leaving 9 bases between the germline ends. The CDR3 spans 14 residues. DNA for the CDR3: TGTGCCAGCAGTGAATATGGGGGAAACTATGGCTACACCTTC. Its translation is CASSEYGGNYGYTF.

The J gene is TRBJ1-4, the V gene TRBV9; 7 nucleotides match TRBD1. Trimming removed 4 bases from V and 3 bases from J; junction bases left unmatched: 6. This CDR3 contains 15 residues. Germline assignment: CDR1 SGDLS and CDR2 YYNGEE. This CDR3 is CASSTSGGSNEKLFF. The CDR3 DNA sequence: TGTGCCAGCAGCACCTCAGGGGGTTCTAATGAAAAACTGTTTTTT.

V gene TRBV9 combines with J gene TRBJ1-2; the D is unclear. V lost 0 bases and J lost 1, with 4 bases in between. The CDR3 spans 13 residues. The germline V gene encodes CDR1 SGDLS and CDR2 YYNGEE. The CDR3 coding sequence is TGTGCCAGCAGCGTAGCATATAACTATGGCTACACCTTC. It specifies CASSVAYNYGYTF. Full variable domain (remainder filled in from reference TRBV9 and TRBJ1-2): DSGVTQTPKHLITATGQRVTLRCSPRSGDLSVYWYQQSLDQGLQFLIQYYNGEERAKGNILERFSAQQFPDLHSELNLSSLELGDSALYFCASSVAYNYGYTFGSGTRLTVV.